Presented here are 5 T cell receptor beta chains from one specimen sequenced in a study of T cells after yellow fever vaccination. Each CDR3 protein is one row after TCRdb ran MiXCR on the 5' RACE reads. In the table there are about 75,000 distinct CDR3 sequences, about 7.3% of which are singletons. Source: CD8+ T cells sorted from PBMCs, taken 9 to 11 days after the first yellow fever vaccination. Receptors were obtained from a man younger than 35 who received the YFV17D yellow fever vaccine.

This clonotype was seen ten or more times. The chain is built from TRBV4-3 and TRBJ1-1; the D gene is possibly TRBD1 (5 bases). CDR1 and CDR2 (germline): LGHNA, YSLEER. The CDR3 has 13 amino acids. The V and J ends lost 4 bases and 10 bases respectively, with 16 bases between them. This CDR3 is CASSPDGPRVAFF. CDR3 coding DNA: TGCGCCAGCAGCCCTGACGGGCCCAGGGTAGCTTTCTTT.

This clonotype has only a few counts. CDR3: CASSQVTGGAGQPQHF. The CDR3 nucleotides read TGTGCCAGCAGTCAAGTGACAGGGGGCGCGGGTCAGCCCCAGCATTTT. J is TRBJ1-5 and V is TRBV6-1, with TRBD1 identical over 10 bases. Unmatched junction bases numbered 10, after V lost 5 bases and J lost 6 bases. The CDR3 is 16 residues long. Germline CDR1 and CDR2: MNHNS and SASEGT.

This clonotype was recorded many times. The chain links TRBV18 to TRBJ2-5; D remains unclear. Deletions cut 4 bases from V and 0 bases from J, with 12 bases between. Per the germline V gene, CDR1 is KGHSH and CDR2 is LQKENI. The CDR3 consists of 15 residues. Written as DNA, the CDR3 is TGTGCCAGCTCACTCATAATAACCAACCAAGAGACCCAGTACTTC. Its translation is CASSLIITNQETQYF. The whole variable domain, filled in from reference TRBV18 and TRBJ2-5, reads NAGVMQNPRHLVRRRGQEARLRCSPMKGHSHVYWYRQLPEEGLKFMVYLQKENIIDESGMPKERFSAEFPKEGPSILRIQQVVRGDSAAYFCASSLIITNQETQYFGPGTRLLVL.

This clonotype was counted many times. The V gene is TRBV6-1, the J gene TRBJ1-2, with TRBD1 as a possible D gene (6 bases). CDR1 MNHNS and CDR2 SASEGT come from the germline V gene. The CDR3 is 13 residues long. The V and J ends lost 1 base and 4 bases respectively, with 7 bases between them. CDR3 sequence: CASSEEGGYGYTF. In nucleotides, the CDR3 is TGTGCCAGCAGTGAAGAAGGGGGCTATGGCTACACCTTC.

This clonotype was recorded at least ten times. This chain connects TRBV27 to TRBJ1-1; D is perhaps TRBD1 (5 bases). Germline V gene sequence: CDR1 MNHEY, CDR2 SMNVEV (reference sequence). Between the trimmed V and J ends, which lost 2 bases and 4 bases, there was a span of 11 bases. The CDR3 has 14 amino acids. CDR3 loop: CASSLTGRGTEAFF. In DNA, the CDR3 is TGTGCCAGCAGTTTAACGGGGCGAGGCACTGAAGCTTTCTTT.